This T cell receptor beta chain was identified during a study of blood T cells in healthy people across ages (dated by TCRdb to between 2015 and 2016). Regarding the complete study: Template switching captured roughly one uniquely barcoded TCR beta cDNA molecule per two T cells in model experiments. For two donors (one aged 18 to 29 and one aged 80 or older), the study analyzed two additional independent replicas of 1 million unique cDNA reads from the same blood draw. Donors were grouped into four age groups: young (average 16 years), middle-aged (under 40), aged (around 56) and long-lived (around 80). Donors of different ages were randomly distributed across sequencing lanes to avoid experimental bias. Using deep sequencing normalized with unique cDNA molecular identifiers, the study measured how TCR beta repertoire diversity changes with age.

About this clonotype itself: Its antigen is not yet known. Base qualities were left out, and no much larger clone turns up one base away.

The donors were roughly 39 Caucasian individuals from Russia, aged 6 to 90 years, who were systemically healthy. Each donor gave ten milliliters of peripheral blood, drawn into EDTA-treated Vacutainer tubes. Ficoll-Paque density-gradient centrifugation was used to isolate PBMCs, with at least 7 million per sample. Trizol reagent was used to extract total RNA from PBMCs, with at least 6 micrograms per sample. For every donor, flow cytometry on a PBMC aliquot measured the percentage of naive CD45RAhigh/CD27high T cells. The V and J ends are trimmed by 8 bases and 1 base, leaving 11 bases between them. Taken from the germline V gene, the CDR1 and CDR2 loops are SGHDN and FVKESK. The cysteine opens and the phenylalanine closes a CDR3 of 13 amino acids. The sequence is cut down to CDR3 DNA, 39 bases in frame from base 1. Study-level results and caveats: Since profiling was done on bulk unsorted PBMCs, naive and antigen-experienced compartments could not be conclusively compared. Observed TCR beta diversity per million T cells fell roughly linearly with age, and a significant reduction was already apparent by age roughly 40. Observed TCR beta diversity correlated strongly with the percentage of naive T cells measured by flow cytometry. Compared with the aged group, the long-lived group had more naive CD4+ T cells, fewer expanded clones and increased TCR diversity, suggesting age selection. Estimates of total diversity based on one million sequenced T cells were considered lower bounds and underestimates. Because donor CMV infection status was unknown, age-related changes in expanded clonotypes were potentially confounded.

Preparation of the library involved 5' RACE. The second PCR ran for about 7 to 11 cycles and used a J-beta primer mix along with a sample-barcoded 5' primer. Each TCR beta cDNA molecule received a unique molecular identifier from a template-switch 5' adaptor carrying 12 random nucleotides. At least 2.5 million CDR3-containing paired-end reads were obtained from each sample. All of the RNA was converted into first-strand cDNA using the Mint cDNA synthesis kit, with a TRBC-specific oligonucleotide serving as the primer. Following uracil-DNA glycosylase treatment, a first 18-cycle PCR with universal primers M1SS and BC2_uni_R was performed on all cDNA. The paper's data handling went like this. Each sample was normalized by randomly selecting 1 million high-quality reads, each carrying a distinct molecular identifier. Reads sharing molecular identifiers were discarded rather than binned into consensus sequences. MiTCR, with a Q25 quality threshold and the strictest error-elimination algorithm, was used for CDR3 identification, clonotype clustering and error correction. Lower-bound total TCR beta diversity was estimated with a nonparametric unseen species model using Euler transformation. The raw public reads went through TCRdb reprocessing: fastp at Q25, MiXCR clone calling, in-frame beta chains kept. Duplicate CDR3 protein sequences are folded into a single record with the most common DNA and genes. It is TCRdb's table, rather than the study itself, that gives the V and J calls and clone size. The sample table lists 1.8 million or so distinct CDR3 sequences, about 39% of them with a count of one. The ten largest make up approximately 22% of the sample.

The TCR originated in a human donor in good health. The chain joins TRBV14 to TRBJ1-1; confidence is insufficient to name the D gene. The sample consisted of blood. The CDR3 region: CASGATANTEAFF. The DNA sequence reads TGTGCCAGCGGAGCCACAGCGAACACTGAAGCTTTCTTT.